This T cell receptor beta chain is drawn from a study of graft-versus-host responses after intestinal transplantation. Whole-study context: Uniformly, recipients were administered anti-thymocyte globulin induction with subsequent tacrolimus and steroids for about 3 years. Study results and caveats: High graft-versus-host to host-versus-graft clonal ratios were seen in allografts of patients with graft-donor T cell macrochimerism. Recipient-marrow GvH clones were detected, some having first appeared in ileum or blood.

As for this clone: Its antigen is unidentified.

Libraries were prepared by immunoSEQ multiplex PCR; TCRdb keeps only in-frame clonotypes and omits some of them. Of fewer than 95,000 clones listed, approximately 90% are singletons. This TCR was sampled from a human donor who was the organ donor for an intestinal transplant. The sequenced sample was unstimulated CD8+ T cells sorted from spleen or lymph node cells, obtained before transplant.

CDR3 DNA: TGCGCCAGCAGCCAGGGACTAGCGGGGGGGCATGATGAGCAGTTCTTC. Amino acids: CASSQGLAGGHDEQFF. V usage is TRBV4-1 and J usage is TRBJ2-1, with 16 bases fitting TRBD2. CDR1 is MGHRA and CDR2 is YSYEKL in the germline V gene. Trimming removed 3 bases from V and 8 bases from J; junction bases left unmatched: 4. This CDR3 region has 16 residues.